The rows below give T cell receptor beta chains drawn from one sample of a study of PD-1 blockade in classical Hodgkin lymphoma. The assay was immunoSEQ multiplex PCR, and TCRdb's table has in-frame clones only and misses some. The sample lists tens of thousands of clones; roughly 78% were seen once. The material was peripheral blood mononuclear cells (PBMCs), obtained before the second cycle of nivolumab. The receptor source for this set is a human donor with classical Hodgkin lymphoma. The CDR3 runs from the conserved cysteine through the conserved F or W. A D gene is named only where the DNA matches it firmly. A clone size is listed for some rows: how often the clone was seen (once, few, many), or a class if it is expanded.

j_call: TRBJ1-6; v_call: TRBV6-5; clone_size: few; d_call: .; cdr3_aa: CASSYETGSNSPLHF; cdr3_nt: TGTGCCAGCAGTTACGAAACAGGGAGTAATTCACCCCTCCACTTT
j_call: TRBJ2-1; v_call: TRBV29-1; clone_size: .; d_call: TRBD2; cdr3_aa: CSAPAGGRVNEQFF; cdr3_nt: TGCAGCGCCCCGGCGGGGGGGCGCGTTAATGAGCAGTTCTTC
j_call: TRBJ1-1; v_call: TRBV6-5; clone_size: .; d_call: .; cdr3_aa: CASRGVMNTEAFF; cdr3_nt: TGTGCCAGCAGGGGAGTCATGAACACTGAAGCTTTCTTT
j_call: TRBJ2-5; v_call: TRBV7-2; clone_size: .; d_call: .; cdr3_aa: CASSLEGGTQYF; cdr3_nt: TGTGCCAGCAGCTTAGAAGGGGGGACCCAGTACTTC
j_call: TRBJ2-7; v_call: TRBV5-4; clone_size: few; d_call: .; cdr3_aa: CASSFLAYRDSYEQYF; cdr3_nt: TGTGCCAGCAGCTTCCTAGCGTACAGGGACTCCTACGAGCAGTACTTC
j_call: TRBJ2-5; v_call: TRBV19; clone_size: .; d_call: .; cdr3_aa: CASGQGRETQYF; cdr3_nt: TGTGCCAGTGGTCAGGGAAGAGAGACCCAGTACTTC
j_call: TRBJ1-5; v_call: TRBV6-5; clone_size: .; d_call: .; cdr3_aa: CASRDIHSNQPQHF; cdr3_nt: TGTGCCAGCAGGGACATACATAGCAATCAGCCCCAGCATTTT
j_call: TRBJ2-2; v_call: TRBV5-4; clone_size: few; d_call: .; cdr3_aa: CASSLHGTGELFF; cdr3_nt: TGTGCCAGCAGCTTGCACGGCACCGGGGAGCTGTTTTTT
j_call: TRBJ2-5; v_call: TRBV10-3; clone_size: .; d_call: TRBD2; cdr3_aa: CAITDRPGGETQYF; cdr3_nt: TGTGCCATCACCGATCGCCCGGGGGGTGAGACCCAGTACTTC
j_call: TRBJ2-7; v_call: TRBV7-9; clone_size: .; d_call: TRBD1; cdr3_aa: CASSKGGTGVNEQYF; cdr3_nt: TGTGCCAGCAGCAAAGGCGGGACAGGGGTGAACGAGCAGTACTTC
j_call: TRBJ2-3; v_call: TRBV2; clone_size: few; d_call: TRBD2; cdr3_aa: CASHEGGGTTDTQYF; cdr3_nt: TGTGCTTCCCACGAGGGCGGGGGGACCACAGATACGCAGTATTTT
j_call: TRBJ1-6; v_call: TRBV6-6; clone_size: .; d_call: .; cdr3_aa: CASSYVGGLDSPLHF; cdr3_nt: TGTGCCAGCAGTTACGTCGGGGGCTTGGATTCACCCCTCCACTTT
j_call: TRBJ1-1; v_call: TRBV7-2; clone_size: once; d_call: .; cdr3_aa: CASSPREVPTEAFF; cdr3_nt: TGTGCCAGCAGCCCCAGGGAGGTCCCCACTGAAGCTTTCTTT
j_call: TRBJ1-1; v_call: TRBV7-9; clone_size: .; d_call: .; cdr3_aa: CASSPPVWGLNTEAFF; cdr3_nt: TGTGCCAGCAGCCCCCCTGTCTGGGGCTTGAACACTGAAGCTTTCTTT
j_call: TRBJ2-3; v_call: TRBV6-1; clone_size: .; d_call: .; cdr3_aa: CASSAAGTDTQYF; cdr3_nt: TGTGCCAGCAGTGCGGCAGGGACAGATACGCAGTATTTT
j_call: TRBJ2-1; v_call: TRBV27; clone_size: .; d_call: .; cdr3_aa: CASSSSTSGYNEQFF; cdr3_nt: TGTGCCAGCAGTTCTAGTACTAGTGGGTACAATGAGCAGTTCTTC
j_call: TRBJ1-1; v_call: TRBV2; clone_size: .; d_call: TRBD1; cdr3_aa: CASSELQGAGVGIF; cdr3_nt: TGTGCCAGCAGTGAATTACAGGGGGCGGGGGTGGGGATCTTT
j_call: TRBJ2-1; v_call: TRBV5-4; clone_size: .; d_call: TRBD2; cdr3_aa: CASSRGLAGNNEQFF; cdr3_nt: TGTGCCAGCAGCCGAGGACTAGCGGGGAACAATGAGCAGTTCTTC
j_call: TRBJ2-5; v_call: TRBV18; clone_size: .; d_call: TRBD2; cdr3_aa: CASSPGLAGVETQYF; cdr3_nt: TGTGCCAGCTCACCAGGACTAGCGGGGGTCGAGACCCAGTACTTC
j_call: TRBJ2-2; v_call: TRBV6-1; clone_size: .; d_call: TRBD2; cdr3_aa: CASSEGAAGAGELFF; cdr3_nt: TGTGCCAGCAGTGAAGGGGCGGCGGGGGCCGGGGAGCTGTTTTTT
j_call: TRBJ2-7; v_call: TRBV18; clone_size: .; d_call: .; cdr3_aa: CASSPSAYEQYF; cdr3_nt: TGTGCCAGCTCACCAAGCGCCTACGAGCAGTACTTC
j_call: TRBJ2-7; v_call: TRBV5-6; clone_size: .; d_call: TRBD2; cdr3_aa: CASSFVAGGYYEQYF; cdr3_nt: TGTGCCAGCAGCTTTGTAGCGGGAGGGTACTACGAGCAGTACTTC
j_call: TRBJ1-1; v_call: TRBV10-3; clone_size: .; d_call: .; cdr3_aa: CAITVGGTTPPFF; cdr3_nt: TGTGCCATCACCGTGGGTGGGACAACCCCCCCCTTCTTT
j_call: TRBJ1-1; v_call: TRBV4-1; clone_size: .; d_call: .; cdr3_aa: CASSWGRTPNTEAFF; cdr3_nt: TGCGCCAGCAGCTGGGGGAGGACACCGAACACTGAAGCTTTCTTT
j_call: TRBJ1-3; v_call: TRBV11-2; clone_size: .; d_call: .; cdr3_aa: CASSRNSRPSDGNTIYF; cdr3_nt: TGTGCCAGCAGCCGGAACAGCCGACCGAGTGATGGAAACACCATATATTTT
j_call: TRBJ1-6; v_call: TRBV7-8; clone_size: few; d_call: TRBD1; cdr3_aa: CASSEGQGNSPLHF; cdr3_nt: TGTGCCAGCAGCGAAGGACAGGGGAATTCACCCCTCCACTTT
j_call: TRBJ2-1; v_call: TRBV19; clone_size: .; d_call: .; cdr3_aa: CASSPQNPGYNEQFF; cdr3_nt: TGTGCCAGTAGTCCCCAGAATCCAGGCTACAATGAGCAGTTCTTC
j_call: TRBJ2-7; v_call: TRBV7-2; clone_size: .; d_call: .; cdr3_aa: CASSYSSEQYF; cdr3_nt: TGTGCCAGCAGCTACAGCTCCGAGCAGTACTTC
j_call: TRBJ1-2; v_call: TRBV4-3; clone_size: few; d_call: TRBD1; cdr3_aa: CASSHETGGYGYTF; cdr3_nt: TGCGCCAGCAGCCACGAAACAGGGGGCTATGGCTACACCTTC
j_call: TRBJ1-1; v_call: TRBV27; clone_size: .; d_call: .; cdr3_aa: CASRTGLNTEAFF; cdr3_nt: TGTGCCAGCAGGACAGGCCTGAACACTGAAGCTTTCTTT
j_call: TRBJ1-4; v_call: TRBV5-5; clone_size: .; d_call: .; cdr3_aa: CASSLVGGEVEKLFF; cdr3_nt: TGTGCCAGCAGCTTGGTAGGGGGAGAGGTTGAAAAACTGTTTTTT
j_call: TRBJ1-1; v_call: TRBV5-4; clone_size: .; d_call: .; cdr3_aa: CASSLGVGGDTEAFF; cdr3_nt: TGTGCCAGCAGCTTGGGTGTCGGGGGAGACACTGAAGCTTTCTTT
j_call: TRBJ1-6; v_call: TRBV6-6; clone_size: .; d_call: .; cdr3_aa: CASRPGRGPNSPLHF; cdr3_nt: TGTGCCAGCAGGCCTGGACGGGGGCCCAATTCACCCCTCCACTTT
j_call: TRBJ2-5; v_call: TRBV28; clone_size: .; d_call: TRBD1; cdr3_aa: CASSYIQGTETQYF; cdr3_nt: TGTGCCAGCAGTTACATACAGGGGACCGAGACCCAGTACTTC
j_call: TRBJ1-2; v_call: TRBV30; clone_size: .; d_call: .; cdr3_aa: CAWFQGIGYGYTF; cdr3_nt: TGTGCCTGGTTCCAGGGGATCGGTTATGGCTACACCTTC
j_call: TRBJ2-2; v_call: TRBV6-1; clone_size: .; d_call: .; cdr3_aa: CASSSRTVTGELFF; cdr3_nt: TGTGCCAGCAGTTCCCGGACAGTTACCGGGGAGCTGTTTTTT
j_call: TRBJ2-7; v_call: TRBV7-2; clone_size: once; d_call: TRBD2; cdr3_aa: CASSPGGYEQYF; cdr3_nt: TGTGCCAGCAGCCCGGGGGGCTACGAGCAGTACTTC
j_call: TRBJ2-1; v_call: TRBV6-6; clone_size: .; d_call: .; cdr3_aa: CASSYTRNEQFF; cdr3_nt: TGTGCCAGCAGTTATACCAGGAATGAGCAGTTCTTC
j_call: TRBJ2-5; v_call: TRBV2; clone_size: .; d_call: .; cdr3_aa: CASSRSMTSQETQYF; cdr3_nt: TGTGCCAGCAGTCGATCGATGACTAGCCAAGAGACCCAGTACTTC
j_call: TRBJ1-6; v_call: TRBV6-6; clone_size: .; d_call: .; cdr3_aa: CASSPTGANSPLHF; cdr3_nt: TGTGCCAGCAGTCCGACAGGAGCTAATTCACCCCTCCACTTT
j_call: TRBJ2-7; v_call: TRBV4-2; clone_size: .; d_call: TRBD2; cdr3_aa: CASSQDRGSGRRNEQYF; cdr3_nt: TGTGCCAGCAGCCAAGATAGGGGTAGCGGGAGAAGAAACGAGCAGTACTTC
j_call: TRBJ2-7; v_call: TRBV7-9; clone_size: .; d_call: .; cdr3_aa: CASSSGLAYEQYF; cdr3_nt: TGTGCCAGCAGTAGTGGTTTAGCCTACGAGCAGTACTTC
j_call: TRBJ1-4; v_call: TRBV7-9; clone_size: few; d_call: .; cdr3_aa: CASSLTGAGEKLFF; cdr3_nt: TGTGCCAGCAGTTTGACCGGGGCAGGCGAAAAACTGTTTTTT
j_call: TRBJ2-5; v_call: TRBV5-4; clone_size: .; d_call: .; cdr3_aa: CASSEFQETQYF; cdr3_nt: TGTGCCAGCAGCGAGTTTCAAGAGACCCAGTACTTC
j_call: TRBJ2-1; v_call: TRBV2; clone_size: once; d_call: TRBD2; cdr3_aa: CANGRGDAHYNEQFF; cdr3_nt: TGTGCCAATGGACGGGGGGACGCCCACTACAATGAGCAGTTCTTC
j_call: TRBJ2-3; v_call: TRBV7-2; clone_size: .; d_call: .; cdr3_aa: CASSRGVDADTQYF; cdr3_nt: TGTGCCAGCAGCCGCGGGGTAGACGCAGATACGCAGTATTTT
j_call: TRBJ2-3; v_call: TRBV4-1; clone_size: once; d_call: TRBD1; cdr3_aa: CASSPGTGLSTDTQYF; cdr3_nt: TGCGCCAGCAGCCCAGGGACAGGGCTGAGCACAGATACGCAGTATTTT
j_call: TRBJ1-5; v_call: TRBV19; clone_size: .; d_call: .; cdr3_aa: CASSIAADQPQHF; cdr3_nt: TGTGCCAGTAGTATAGCGGCCGATCAGCCCCAGCATTTT
j_call: TRBJ2-3; v_call: TRBV7-2; clone_size: .; d_call: TRBD2; cdr3_aa: CASSLAGLAGADTQYF; cdr3_nt: TGTGCCAGCAGCTTAGCAGGCCTAGCGGGAGCAGATACGCAGTATTTT